This TCR beta chain was recorded in a study of response to subunit inactivated influenza vaccine. General observations from the study: Few additional T cells are recruited per seasonal influenza vaccination, authors suggested.

One entry per CDR3 protein results from TCRdb running MiXCR on the RT-PCR reads. The sample contains about 180,000 distinct CDR3 sequences, approximately 8.7% of which appear only once. Looked up from germline, CDR1 is MNHNY and CDR2 is SVGAGI (reference sequence). Between the trimmed V and J ends, which lost 5 bases and 3 bases, there was a span of 10 bases. The CDR3 totals 13 residues. This clonotype was seen more than once but under ten times. Its target is unknown. This clonotype originated in a man between 50 and 59 years old who received an inactivated influenza vaccine. The genes are TRBV6-6 and TRBJ1-1; D uncertain. The source material was non-naive T cells sorted from PBMCs, sampled on the day of vaccination. The CDR3 region has the DNA TGTGCCAGCAGTACCGCAGAAGACACTGAAGCTTTCTTT. Its translation is CASSTAEDTEAFF.